This TCR beta chain was sequenced for a study of lymphopenia after photon versus proton radiotherapy (dated 2019 in TCRdb). Some background on the complete study: In patients with gastrointestinal tumors who developed high-grade lymphopenia, the study compared the immunological effects of photon radiation therapy with those of proton radiation therapy. The goal of the study was to describe how the two radiation modalities differ in their effects on the immune system. The cohort included about 18 patients with gastrointestinal tumors who developed lymphopenia after receiving either photon or proton therapy.

Results the study describes overall, beyond this receptor: Once the lymphocyte count had reached its nadir, the repertoires of photon-treated patients showed oligoclonal expansion, particularly of CD8+ Temra cells, and this expansion drove the decline in diversity. Among patients across the cohort who died, overall survival time showed an inverse correlation with a larger post-nadir drop in TCR diversity. The survival association was examined only in patients who died, and the authors described better survival with proton therapy as a possibility, not as a demonstrated result. During treatment, patients who received proton therapy stayed relatively stable, whereas patients who received photon therapy lost naive T cells and TCR diversity and gained effector/memory populations.

CDR1 and CDR2 are read off the germline V gene as SNHLY and FYNNEI. CDR3 length: 11 amino acids, cysteine to valine. The entry retains the CDR3 DNA only, 33 bases that are in frame from base 1. The library relied on the immunoSEQ multiplex PCR assay. Alongside multiparametric flow cytometry, deep sequencing of rearranged TCR beta loci was used to profile the T cell repertoires. The clones in this table, taken by TCRdb from immuneACCESS, are in-frame only. Not every clone is retained; where verified, under half of the shortfall comes from an unresolved V gene, and the cause of the rest is unknown. The sample table lists around 20,000 clones, approximately 90% of them with a count of one. Of the sample, more than 8.5% falls within the top ten clones. On this clone itself: Its cognate antigen has yet to be identified. No base quality information exists; no much larger clone differs at one position.

The V and J genes are TRBV2 and TRBJ2-7, with the D gene too uncertain to name. This receptor was obtained from a man between 65 and 85 years old with pancreatic cancer. The sequences come from peripheral blood, collected from a patient treated with proton-based radiotherapy. The CDR3 reads as follows: CASSEGAPISV. The DNA sequence is as follows: TGTGCCAGCAGTGAAGGGGCGCCAATATCTGTC.